Included here is one TCR beta chain sequence, with context. This receptor's antigen is unknown. Per-base quality was not reported, and no clone a single base away is much larger than it. This sample is part of a study of blood T cell repertoires in COVID-19 (dated by TCRdb to the early 2020s). Background for the entire study: The collaborator samples originated in the United States, Italy and Spain and spanned the acute and convalescent phases of COVID-19. Deeply sampled blood TCRbeta repertoires from subjects exposed to, actively infected with, or recovered from COVID-19 were included in the dataset. Sample metadata almost always included a de-identified subject ID, COVID-19 status, age in years and sex. HLA class I and class II types, where available, came from metadata supplied by the sample provider rather than from assay-based typing. A freely available public database, intended as a resource for researchers studying the immune response to SARS-CoV-2, is where the repertoires were released. The samples were drawn from the first 160 participants of the ongoing ImmuneRACE study and from 1,200 or so subjects provided by 6 global collaborators. The prospective study material was composed of cDNA or gDNA derived from T cells, B-cell-depleted T cells, or PBMCs. Overall results and qualifications from the work: The amount of clinical and demographic metadata varied by source and participant and was provided uncurated.

Participants in the prospective study were aged about 18 to 90 years, lived in more than 20 United States geographic areas, and enrolled through a virtual design. To assign participants to cohorts, the prospective study relied on clinical history that participants themselves reported in a screening survey and a study questionnaire. In the prospective study, whole blood, serum and a nasopharyngeal or oropharyngeal swab were collected from each participant by mobile phlebotomists. Participants in the prospective study had the option to provide additional blood draws and questionnaires over an approximately two-month period. Before DNA extraction, prospective study blood samples were shipped either frozen or at room temperature. The CDR3 numbers 23 residues from cysteine through phenylalanine. Only the CDR3 DNA stays, 69 bases, in frame from base 1. CDR1 and CDR2 are read off the germline V gene (reference sequence) as LNHDA and SQIVND. The V and J ends are trimmed by 3 bases and 0 bases, leaving 35 bases between them.

TCRbeta CDR3 regions were amplified from genomic DNA by means of the immunoSEQ Assay, a bias-controlled multiplex PCR. As for the authors' bioinformatics: Nucleated cell counts per sample were estimated from amplification of reference gene primers within the assay. Sequence reads were collapsed and filtered to measure the absolute abundance of every unique TCRbeta CDR3 rearrangement. For each sample, productive Simpson clonality was calculated as the square root of Simpson's diversity index over productive rearrangements. Imported from immuneACCESS, the table was reduced by TCRdb to in-frame sequences with V and J called. These copies leave out some clones; in studies compared against another copy, an unresolved V gene accounts for under half, and the cause of the remainder is not known. V, J and clone size were drawn from that table, and D and trimming were deduced from the DNA. This sample gives fewer than 350,000 clones in total; roughly 89% of them show up just once. The ten largest account for 1.7% of the sample.

The sequence is built from TRBV19 and TRBJ1-1; the D segment cannot be called with confidence. Input material: PBMCs or T cells enriched from blood (not recorded which). This TCR derives from a young woman with acute COVID-19. The sequenced DNA is TGTGCCAGTAGTATCGGATACGGGGAGGATTGGGAAACCGGGCAGCTGATGAACACTGAAGCTTTCTTT. Translated, this is CASSIGYGEDWETGQLMNTEAFF. Here the CDR3 is joined to the reference TRBV19 and TRBJ1-1 genes, and the full variable domain is: DGGITQSPKYLFRKEGQNVTLSCEQNLNHDAMYWYRQDPGQGLRLIYYSQIVNDFQKGDIAEGYSVSREKKESFPLTVTSAQKNPTAFYLCASSIGYGEDWETGQLMNTEAFFGQGTRLTVV.